These T cell receptor beta chains were read from a single sample in a study of blood T cells in healthy people across ages. TCRdb fed the 5' RACE reads into MiXCR, producing one record per CDR3 protein. The table includes around 690,000 distinct CDR3 sequences, around 54% detected once. Sequencing input: blood. The receptor set was obtained from a man aged 55 to 70 in good health. Both conserved end residues are part of each CDR3. The D gene is left open where the match is weak.

CDR3nt: TGCGCCAGCAGCGGAGGCCGTCCAAGCGAAAAACTGTTTTTT; CDR3aa: CASSGGRPSEKLFF; v_gene: TRBV5-1; d_gene: -; j_gene: TRBJ1-4
CDR3nt: TGCAGTGCCAGCGGACCCGGGGGAGGCGGTCAGCCCCAGCATTTT; CDR3aa: CSASGPGGGGQPQHF; v_gene: TRBV20-1; d_gene: -; j_gene: TRBJ1-5
CDR3nt: TGTGCCAGCAGCCGTCAAAGCGGGGGGAGAGAGACCCAGTACTTC; CDR3aa: CASSRQSGGRETQYF; v_gene: TRBV7-2; d_gene: TRBD2; j_gene: TRBJ2-5
CDR3nt: TGTGCCAGCAGTCCCTGGCTGGCAGGGGTGTACGAGCAGTACTTC; CDR3aa: CASSPWLAGVYEQYF; v_gene: TRBV27; d_gene: -; j_gene: TRBJ2-7
CDR3nt: TGTGCCAGCAGTCCCAGCGGGGGGACCTACACAGATACGCAGTATTTT; CDR3aa: CASSPSGGTYTDTQYF; v_gene: TRBV25-1; d_gene: TRBD2; j_gene: TRBJ2-3
CDR3nt: TGTGCCAGCAGCTTGGAGAGGACAGGGGGAGACACCGGGGAGCTGTTTTTT; CDR3aa: CASSLERTGGDTGELFF; v_gene: TRBV6-2/TRBV6-3; d_gene: TRBD1; j_gene: TRBJ2-2
CDR3nt: TGCGCCAGCAGCTTCAAGGGGGCGGAATCACCCCTCCACTTT; CDR3aa: CASSFKGAESPLHF; v_gene: TRBV5-1; d_gene: TRBD1; j_gene: TRBJ1-6
CDR3nt: TGCGCCAGCAGTTCGATCCCAACGACAGGGGGCTTGACTTTCTTT; CDR3aa: CASSSIPTTGGLTFF; v_gene: TRBV5-1; d_gene: TRBD1; j_gene: TRBJ1-1
CDR3nt: TGTGCCAGCAGCGTGATGAACCTCCAAGCAGATACGCAGTATTTT; CDR3aa: CASSVMNLQADTQYF; v_gene: TRBV9; d_gene: -; j_gene: TRBJ2-3
CDR3nt: TGTGCCAGCAGCGGGGACCGAGGGGAAAAACTGTTTTTT; CDR3aa: CASSGDRGEKLFF; v_gene: TRBV7-2; d_gene: -; j_gene: TRBJ1-4